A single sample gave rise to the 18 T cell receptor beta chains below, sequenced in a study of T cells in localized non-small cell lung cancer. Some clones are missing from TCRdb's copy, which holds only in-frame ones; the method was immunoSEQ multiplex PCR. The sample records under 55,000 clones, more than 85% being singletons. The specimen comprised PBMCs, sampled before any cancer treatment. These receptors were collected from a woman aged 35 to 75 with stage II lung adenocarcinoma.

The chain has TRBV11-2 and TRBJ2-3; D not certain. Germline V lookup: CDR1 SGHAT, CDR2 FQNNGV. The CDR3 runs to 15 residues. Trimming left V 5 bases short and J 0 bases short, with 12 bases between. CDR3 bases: TGTGCCAGCAGCGCCGTTCCATTGAGCACAGATACGCAGTATTTT. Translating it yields CASSAVPLSTDTQYF.

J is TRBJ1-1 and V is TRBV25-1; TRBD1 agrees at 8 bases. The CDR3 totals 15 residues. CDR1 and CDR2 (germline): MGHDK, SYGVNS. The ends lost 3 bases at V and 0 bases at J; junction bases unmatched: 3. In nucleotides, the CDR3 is TGTGCCAGCAGTGAGCGGACAGGGATGAACACTGAAGCTTTCTTT. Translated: CASSERTGMNTEAFF.

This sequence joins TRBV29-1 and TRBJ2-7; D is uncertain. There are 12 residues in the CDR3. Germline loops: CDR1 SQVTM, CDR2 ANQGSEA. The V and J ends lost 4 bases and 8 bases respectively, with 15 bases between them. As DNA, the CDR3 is TGCAGCGTTGCACGGTACAGTGGCCAGCAGTACTTC. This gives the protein CSVARYSGQQYF.

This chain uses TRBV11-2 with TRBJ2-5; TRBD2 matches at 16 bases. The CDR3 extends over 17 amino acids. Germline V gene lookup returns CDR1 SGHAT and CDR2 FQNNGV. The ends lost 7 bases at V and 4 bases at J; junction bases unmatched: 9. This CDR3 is CASTPQGLAGGRETQYF. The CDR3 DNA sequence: TGTGCCAGCACCCCCCAGGGACTAGCGGGGGGGCGAGAGACCCAGTACTTC.

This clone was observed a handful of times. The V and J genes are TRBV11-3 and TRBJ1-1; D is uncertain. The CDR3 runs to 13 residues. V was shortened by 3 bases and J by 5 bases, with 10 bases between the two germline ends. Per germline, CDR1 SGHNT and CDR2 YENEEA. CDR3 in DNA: TGTGCCAGCAGCTTGGTATCGCTAACTGAAGCTTTCTTT. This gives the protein CASSLVSLTEAFF.

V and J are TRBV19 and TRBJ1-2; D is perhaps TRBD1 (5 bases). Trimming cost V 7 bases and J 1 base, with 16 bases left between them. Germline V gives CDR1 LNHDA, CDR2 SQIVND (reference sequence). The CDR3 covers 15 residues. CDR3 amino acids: CASTPAAGGNYGYTF. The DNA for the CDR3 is TGTGCCAGTACCCCCGCAGCCGGGGGTAACTATGGCTACACCTTC.

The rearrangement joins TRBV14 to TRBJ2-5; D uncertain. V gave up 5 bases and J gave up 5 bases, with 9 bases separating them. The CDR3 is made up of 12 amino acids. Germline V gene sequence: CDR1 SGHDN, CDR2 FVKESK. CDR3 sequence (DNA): TGTGCCAGCAGCTTGACTTCGGAGACCCAGTACTTC. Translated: CASSLTSETQYF.

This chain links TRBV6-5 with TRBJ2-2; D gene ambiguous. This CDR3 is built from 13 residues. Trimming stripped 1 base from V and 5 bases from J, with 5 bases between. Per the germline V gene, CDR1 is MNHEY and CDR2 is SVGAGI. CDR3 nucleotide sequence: TGTGCCAGCAGTTACTACGCGACCGGGGAGCTGTTTTTT. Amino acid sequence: CASSYYATGELFF.

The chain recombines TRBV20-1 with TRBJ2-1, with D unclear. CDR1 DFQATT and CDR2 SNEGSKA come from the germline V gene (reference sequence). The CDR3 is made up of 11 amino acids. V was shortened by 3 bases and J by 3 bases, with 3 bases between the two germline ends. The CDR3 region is CSARYYNEQFF. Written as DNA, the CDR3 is TGCAGTGCTAGGTACTACAATGAGCAGTTCTTC.

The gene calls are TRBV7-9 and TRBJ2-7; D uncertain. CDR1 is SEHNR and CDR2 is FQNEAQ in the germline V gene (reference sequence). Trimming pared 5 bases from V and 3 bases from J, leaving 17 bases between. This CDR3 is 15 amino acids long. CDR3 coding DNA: TGTGCCAGCAGCCTAACCACCAGTACACTCTACGAGCAGTACTTC. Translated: CASSLTTSTLYEQYF.

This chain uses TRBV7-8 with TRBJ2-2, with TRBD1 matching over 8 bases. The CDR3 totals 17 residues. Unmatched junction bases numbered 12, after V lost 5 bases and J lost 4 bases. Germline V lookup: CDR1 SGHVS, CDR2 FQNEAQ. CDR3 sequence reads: CASSLEGTGESTGELFF. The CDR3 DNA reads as TGTGCCAGCAGCCTAGAAGGGACAGGCGAGAGCACCGGGGAGCTGTTTTTT.

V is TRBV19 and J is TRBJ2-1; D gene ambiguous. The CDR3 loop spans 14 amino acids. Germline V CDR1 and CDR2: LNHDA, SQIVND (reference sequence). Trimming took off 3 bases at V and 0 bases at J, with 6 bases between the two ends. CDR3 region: CASSMWGSYNEQFF. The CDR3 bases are TGTGCCAGTAGTATGTGGGGCTCCTACAATGAGCAGTTCTTC.

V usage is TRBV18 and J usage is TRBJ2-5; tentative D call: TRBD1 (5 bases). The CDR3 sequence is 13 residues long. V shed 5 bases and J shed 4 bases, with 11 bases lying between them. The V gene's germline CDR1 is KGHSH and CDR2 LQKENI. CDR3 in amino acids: CASSSRQIETQYF. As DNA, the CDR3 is TGTGCCAGCTCATCCAGACAGATAGAGACCCAGTACTTC.

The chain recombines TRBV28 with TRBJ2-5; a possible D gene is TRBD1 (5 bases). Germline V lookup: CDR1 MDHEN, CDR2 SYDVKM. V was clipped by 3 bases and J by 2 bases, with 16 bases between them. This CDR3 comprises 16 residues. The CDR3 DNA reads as TGTGCCAGCAGTTTGTTCAGAACAGGCCGACAAGAGACCCAGTACTTC. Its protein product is CASSLFRTGRQETQYF.

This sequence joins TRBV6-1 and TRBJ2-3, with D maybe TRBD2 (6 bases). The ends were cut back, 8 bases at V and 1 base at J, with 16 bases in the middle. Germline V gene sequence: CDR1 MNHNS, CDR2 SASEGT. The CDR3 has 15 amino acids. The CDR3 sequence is CASSPNRGGTDTQYF. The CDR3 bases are TGTGCCAGCTCCCCAAATCGCGGGGGCACAGATACGCAGTATTTT.

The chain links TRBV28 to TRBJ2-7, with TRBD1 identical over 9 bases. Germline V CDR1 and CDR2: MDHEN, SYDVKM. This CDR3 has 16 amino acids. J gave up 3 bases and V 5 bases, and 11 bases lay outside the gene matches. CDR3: CASSLFPTGGNYEQYF. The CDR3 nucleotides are TGTGCCAGCAGTCTTTTCCCGACAGGGGGGAACTACGAGCAGTACTTC.

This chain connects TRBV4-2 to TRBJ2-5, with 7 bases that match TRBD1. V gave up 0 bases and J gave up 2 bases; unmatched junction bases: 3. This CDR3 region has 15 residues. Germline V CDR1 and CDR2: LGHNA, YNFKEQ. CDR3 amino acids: CASSQDQGEQETQYF. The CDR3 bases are TGTGCCAGCAGCCAAGATCAGGGGGAACAAGAGACCCAGTACTTC.

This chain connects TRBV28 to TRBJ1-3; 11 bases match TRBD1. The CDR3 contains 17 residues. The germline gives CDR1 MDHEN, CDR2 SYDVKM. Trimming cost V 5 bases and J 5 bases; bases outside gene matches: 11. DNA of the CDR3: TGTGCCAGCAGTAGCGCCCCGGGACAGGGGGTTCGAAACACCATATATTTT. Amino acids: CASSSAPGQGVRNTIYF.